This T cell receptor (beta chain) stems from a study of cytomegalovirus exposure and HLA in healthy donors. Study as a whole: A data release that came early held 75 million to 85 million unique TCRs from HLA-typed donors.

The study, taken as a whole, reports: Later analysis demonstrated an association between a missense DCLRE1C variant and TCR beta V- and J-gene trimming. Sequencing probably produced one cluster of sequence variants that were highly shared. An apparent linkage of common viral pathogens to several of the most significant clusters emerged in a later analysis.

60 Vbeta and 13 Jbeta primers were used in PCR. The table came from immunoSEQ multiplex PCR; TCRdb's copy has only in-frame clones and leaves some out. The sample has 170,000 or so clones; roughly 86% are singletons. This clone was detected once. Its antigen is not known. CDR3 length: 14 residues. The germline gives CDR1 MNHNS, CDR2 SASEGT. Trimming stripped 6 bases from V and 3 bases from J, with 12 bases between. The source of this sequence is a girl aged 5 to 17 in good health and CMV-seropositive. Sequencing was performed on PBMCs. The chain links TRBV6-1 to TRBJ1-5; weak D call: TRBD1 (6 bases). CDR3 DNA: TGTGCCAGCAGCAAACAGGGAGACAATCAGCCCCAGCATTTT. As protein: CASSKQGDNQPQHF.